This entry lists 19 T cell receptor beta chains sequenced from one sample in a study of blood T cell repertoires in COVID-19. Libraries were prepared by immunoSEQ multiplex PCR; TCRdb keeps only in-frame clonotypes and omits some of them. The sample consists of under 250,000 clones, roughly 86% of them appearing once. The sample was peripheral blood. The receptors here all came from a woman aged 55-75 years who had recovered from COVID-19.

V and J are TRBV5-1 and TRBJ2-7, with 9 bases identical to TRBD2. After removal of 4 bases from V and 7 bases from J, the junction contained 15 bases not matched to a gene. CDR1 SGHRS and CDR2 YFSETQ come from the germline V gene. The CDR3 extends over 16 amino acids. In DNA form, the CDR3 reads TGCGCCAGCAGCCTTCGGGCTAGCGGGGCTTTTCGTGAGCAGTACTTC. Translating gives CASSLRASGAFREQYF. The whole variable domain, remainder taken from reference TRBV5-1 and TRBJ2-7, is KAGVTQTPRYLIKTRGQQVTLSCSPISGHRSVSWYQQTPGQGLQFLFEYFSETQRNKGNFPGRFSGRQFSNSRSEMNVSTLELGDSALYLCASSLRASGAFREQYFGPGTRLTVT.

This chain uses TRBV7-9 with TRBJ1-5; no clear D. Germline assignment: CDR1 SEHNR and CDR2 FQNEAQ (reference sequence). The CDR3 totals 12 residues. Trimming cost V 5 bases and J 10 bases, with 12 bases left between them. CDR3 bases: TGTGCCAGCAGCCCGGGATCTGATCCCCAGCATTTT. This translates into CASSPGSDPQHF.

The V call is TRBV5-6, the J call TRBJ2-7, with 9 bases that match TRBD1. The CDR3 has 16 amino acids. The ends lost 1 base at V and 2 bases at J; junction bases unmatched: 7. The germline CDR1 and CDR2 sequences are SGHDT and YYEEEE. The CDR3, as DNA: TGTGCCAGCAGCTTGTTAGGGGACAGGGCTACCTACGAGCAGTACTTC. It translates to CASSLLGDRATYEQYF.

The chain couples TRBV4-2 to TRBJ2-3; 12 bases line up with TRBD2. The CDR3 length is 18 residues. Germline lookup yields CDR1 LGHNA and CDR2 YNFKEQ. The V segment lost 1 base and the J segment 7 bases; nucleotides outside the gene matches: 12. For the CDR3, the DNA is TGTGCCAGCAGCCAAGCGGCTAGCGGGGGGGTGAATCTATATACGCAGTATTTT. It codes for CASSQAASGGVNLYTQYF.

The chain is built from TRBV5-6 and TRBJ1-2, with 12 nucleotides matching TRBD1. The CDR3 consists of 16 residues. From germline, CDR1 is SGHDT and CDR2 YYEEEE. V was clipped by 1 base and J by 5 bases; unmatched bases: 6. The chain's CDR3 is CASSLTGTGGWYGYTF. CDR3 bases: TGTGCCAGCAGCTTGACGGGGACAGGGGGCTGGTATGGCTACACCTTC.

J is TRBJ1-5 and V is TRBV16; TRBD1 might be the D (5 bases). Trimming cost V 6 bases and J 7 bases, with 16 bases left between them. CDR3 length: 14 residues. Germline-derived CDR1 and CDR2 are KGHSY and FQNENV. This CDR3 reads CASSLTGVGQPQHF. CDR3 in DNA: TGTGCCAGCAGTCTTACAGGAGTCGGACAGCCCCAGCATTTT.

This clone was counted a few times. V gene TRBV18 combines with J gene TRBJ1-2; possible D gene TRBD1, 5 bases. Deletions cut 3 bases from V and 4 bases from J, with 15 bases between. The germline gives CDR1 KGHSH, CDR2 LQKENI. The CDR3 runs to 15 residues. This chain's CDR3 is CASSPTLGGSYGYTF. The CDR3, as DNA: TGTGCCAGCTCACCGACCTTGGGGGGTAGCTATGGCTACACCTTC.

This clone was seen a handful of times. The chain employs TRBV5-1 and TRBJ2-5, with a weak D call TRBD2 (5 bases). The V and J ends lost 4 bases and 1 base respectively, with 8 bases between them. This CDR3 spans 13 amino acids. Germline CDR1 SGHRS, CDR2 YFSETQ. CDR3 nucleotides: TGCGCCAGCAGCCCCGGGGTCCAAGAGACCCAGTACTTC. Translation: CASSPGVQETQYF.

The chain is built from TRBV19 and TRBJ2-7; D not resolved. The CDR3 runs 14 residues. Germline loops: CDR1 LNHDA, CDR2 SQIVND (reference sequence). V lost 2 bases to trimming and J lost 2 bases, with 10 bases between them. The CDR3 loop reads CASSIRREPYEQYF. The CDR3 nucleotides read TGTGCCAGTAGTATACGTCGCGAACCCTACGAGCAGTACTTC.

The chain has TRBV9 and TRBJ1-1; 7 positions match TRBD1. The CDR3 runs 19 residues. CDR1 is SGDLS and CDR2 is YYNGEE in the germline V gene. The V gene end was trimmed by 0 bases and the J gene end by 2 bases; junction bases not matched to a gene: 16. The CDR3 protein is CASSVAPRQGEGANTEAFF. The CDR3 coding sequence is TGTGCCAGCAGCGTAGCGCCCCGGCAGGGAGAGGGGGCCAACACTGAAGCTTTCTTT.

The J gene is TRBJ1-2, the V gene TRBV6-5, with D possibly being TRBD1 (6 bases). The germline V and J ends were trimmed by 5 bases and 2 bases, with 12 bases remaining between them. CDR3 size: 14 residues. The germline V gene has CDR1 MNHEY and CDR2 SVGAGI. The DNA for the CDR3 is TGTGCCAGCAGTCTCTCCGGACAGAACTATGGCTACACCTTC. This encodes CASSLSGQNYGYTF.

This clone is a singleton in its sample. The chain joins TRBV10-3 to TRBJ2-1, with TRBD2 as a possible D gene (6 bases). From germline, CDR1 is ENHRY and CDR2 SYGVKD. The CDR3 sequence is 13 residues long. With 10 bases removed from V and 12 bases from J, the gap between germline ends came to 22 bases. The chain's CDR3 is CATSGTPTDWQFF. Written as DNA, the CDR3 is TGTGCCACCTCCGGGACTCCCACGGATTGGCAGTTCTTC.

This clone was seen just once. The chain joins TRBV4-2 to TRBJ2-1, with D possibly being TRBD1 (5 bases). Trimming cost V 0 bases and J 5 bases, with 11 bases left between them. Germline V gene lookup returns CDR1 LGHNA and CDR2 YNFKEQ. The CDR3 extends over 15 amino acids. CDR3 nucleotide sequence: TGTGCCAGCAGCCAAGATGGGCAGGGTCACAATGAGCAGTTCTTC. It specifies CASSQDGQGHNEQFF.

This sequence joins TRBV11-2 and TRBJ2-5; D unclear. V was shortened by 1 base and J by 5 bases, with 11 bases between the two germline ends. The CDR3 length is 14 residues. Per the germline V gene, CDR1 is SGHAT and CDR2 is FQNNGV. CDR3 nucleotides: TGTGCCAGCAGCTTAGTTGCTAGGATGGAGACCCAGTACTTC. Amino acids: CASSLVARMETQYF.

The rearrangement joins TRBV28 to TRBJ2-3; weak D call: TRBD1 (7 bases). Germline CDR1 and CDR2: MDHEN and SYDVKM. The CDR3 covers 16 residues. Trimming shortened V by 4 bases and J by 1 base, and 15 bases separated the two germline ends. CDR3 sequence reads: CASSSPEGAGTDTQYF. DNA of the CDR3: TGTGCCAGCAGTTCTCCGGAGGGGGCCGGCACAGATACGCAGTATTTT.

The chain joins TRBV5-5 to TRBJ1-2; 9 bases line up with TRBD1. The CDR3 has 15 amino acids. Germline CDR1 reads SGHKS; CDR2 reads YYEKEE (reference sequence). After removal of 5 bases from V and 5 bases from J, the junction contained 10 bases not matched to a gene. CDR3 protein: CASRPTGTGFYGYTF. The DNA of the CDR3 is TGTGCCAGCAGACCCACCGGGACAGGGTTTTATGGCTACACCTTC. Using reference TRBV5-5 and TRBJ1-2 for the parts outside the CDR3, the full variable domain is DAGVTQSPTHLIKTRGQQVTLRCSPISGHKSVSWYQQVLGQGPQFIFQYYEKEERGRGNFPDRFSARQFPNYSSELNVNALLLGDSALYLCASRPTGTGFYGYTFGSGTRLTVV.

CDR3 coding DNA: TGTGCCAGCATCCGGACAGGGAGCTCCTATAATTCACCCCTCCACTTT. As protein: CASIRTGSSYNSPLHF. The rearrangement joins TRBV7-9 to TRBJ1-6; 8 bases align to TRBD1. This CDR3 contains 16 residues. Germline V gene sequence: CDR1 SEHNR, CDR2 FQNEAQ (reference sequence). Trimming removed 7 bases from V and 0 bases from J; junction bases left unmatched: 5.

This clone has just one count. The rearrangement uses TRBV23-1 and TRBJ2-1; a weak D match, TRBD1 (7 bases). TRBV23-1 is treated as an ORF (open reading frame) with a function not yet certain. Between the trimmed V and J ends, which lost 2 bases and 7 bases, there was a span of 18 bases. The CDR3 is 16 residues long. The CDR3 protein is CASSQTPGRTGNEQFF. The DNA for the CDR3 is TGCGCCAGCAGTCAAACCCCTGGGAGGACAGGTAATGAGCAGTTCTTC.

The chain is built from TRBV5-4 and TRBJ1-4; 9 bases agree with TRBD1. This CDR3 comprises 15 residues. J lost 3 bases, V lost 4 bases, and 4 bases had no gene match. Germline loops: CDR1 SGHNT, CDR2 YYREEE (reference sequence). In DNA form, the CDR3 reads TGTGCCAGCAGCCCGGGGACAGGGCCTAATGAAAAACTGTTTTTT. Encoded protein: CASSPGTGPNEKLFF.